This TCR beta chain was recovered during a study of T cell repertoires in cytomegalovirus infection (dated by TCRdb to about 2019). At the level of the whole study: Recently identified HLA-C-restricted CMV epitopes, whose presentation resists viral immunomodulation, were targeted by peptide stimulations together with well-studied HLA-B-restricted epitopes. Donor HLA type was relevant to the analysis, because carriage of CMV infection together with the matching HLA type was indicated by public TCR beta signatures. What the research found in general, with its limitations: The ex vivo response was dominated by HLA-C-restricted CMV-specific TCR beta clonotypes, which also provided the single most frequent clonotype in two of eight donors. Cumulative frequency of public TCR beta family members discriminated carriers of CMV infection plus the relevant HLA type in this cohort and an independent approximately 370-donor cohort.

Remarks on this clonotype: No antigen is known for it. Per-nucleotide qualities are absent, and no much larger clonotype sits a single base away.

The instrument given in TCRdb is Illumina HiSeq 1500. The public reads were run again by TCRdb, first through fastp at Q25 and then through MiXCR, and only productive beta chains were kept. Rows with one shared CDR3 protein collapse into an entry with the most common genes and DNA. This sample lists about 360,000 distinct CDR3 sequences; roughly 34% were detected once. 13% of the sample comes from the top ten. The V end loses 6 bases and the J end loses 2 bases, and a stretch of 19 bases separates them. CDR1 is given as MNHEY and CDR2 as SVGEGT, both from the germline V gene. The CDR3 has 16 amino acids, counting the end cysteine and phenylalanine. Only the CDR3 DNA stays, 48 bases, in frame from base 1. The treatment or condition tag for this specimen amounts to: in vitro stimulation with specific CMV peptide epitopes to enrich CMV-specific T cells.

The sequence was collected from a human donor in good health (CMV status not recorded). Some clones in this sample may be carry-over from other donors' samples. The chain was built from TRBV6-2 or TRBV6-3 and TRBJ2-5, and TRBD1 may be the D gene, going by 6 matching bases. The sequencing used cultured PBMCs, collected from culture after CMV antigen stimulation. At the DNA level, the sequence is TGTGCCAGCAGCCAAGGTTTCCCAGGGGTACAAGAGACCCAGTACTTC. Translation gives CASSQGFPGVQETQYF.